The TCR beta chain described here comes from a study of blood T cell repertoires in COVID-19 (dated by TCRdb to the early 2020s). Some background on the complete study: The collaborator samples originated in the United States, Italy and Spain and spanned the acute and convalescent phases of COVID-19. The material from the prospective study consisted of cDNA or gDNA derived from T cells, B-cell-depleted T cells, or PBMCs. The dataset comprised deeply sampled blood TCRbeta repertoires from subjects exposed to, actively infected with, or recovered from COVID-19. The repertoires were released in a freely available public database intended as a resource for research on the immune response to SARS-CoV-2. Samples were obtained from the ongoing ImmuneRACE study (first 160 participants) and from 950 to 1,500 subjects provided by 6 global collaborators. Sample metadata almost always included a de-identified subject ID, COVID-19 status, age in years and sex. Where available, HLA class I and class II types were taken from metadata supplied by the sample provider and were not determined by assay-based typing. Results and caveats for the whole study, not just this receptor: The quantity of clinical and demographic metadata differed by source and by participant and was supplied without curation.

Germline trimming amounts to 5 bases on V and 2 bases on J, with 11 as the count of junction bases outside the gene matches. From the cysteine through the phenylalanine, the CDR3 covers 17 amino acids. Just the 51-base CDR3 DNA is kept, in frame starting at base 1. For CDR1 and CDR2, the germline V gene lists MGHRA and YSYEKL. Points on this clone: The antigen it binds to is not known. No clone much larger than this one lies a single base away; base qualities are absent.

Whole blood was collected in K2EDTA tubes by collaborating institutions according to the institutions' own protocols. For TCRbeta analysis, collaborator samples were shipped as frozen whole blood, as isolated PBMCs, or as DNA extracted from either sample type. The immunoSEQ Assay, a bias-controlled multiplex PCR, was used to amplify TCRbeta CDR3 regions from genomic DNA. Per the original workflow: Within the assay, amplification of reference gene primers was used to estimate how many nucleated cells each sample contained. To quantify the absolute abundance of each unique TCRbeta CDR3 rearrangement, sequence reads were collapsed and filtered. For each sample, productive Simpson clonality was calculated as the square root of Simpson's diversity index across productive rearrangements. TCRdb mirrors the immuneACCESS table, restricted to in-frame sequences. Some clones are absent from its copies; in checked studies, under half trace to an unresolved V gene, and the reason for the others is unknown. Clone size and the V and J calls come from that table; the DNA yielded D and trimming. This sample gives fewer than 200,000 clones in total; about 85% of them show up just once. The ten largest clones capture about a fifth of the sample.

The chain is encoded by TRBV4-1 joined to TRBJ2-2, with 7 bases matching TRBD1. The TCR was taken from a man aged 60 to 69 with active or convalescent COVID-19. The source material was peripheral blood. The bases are TGCGCCAGCAGCGCGACTGGGACAGACAGAAACACCGGGGAGCTGTTTTTT. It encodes CASSATGTDRNTGELFF.